Below, 16 T cell receptor beta chains from the same sample are listed, as sequenced in a study of CD8+CD57+ T cells in acquired aplastic anemia. TCR beta VDJ and CDR3 were profiled, and genomic DNA was the template. TCRdb redid the calling of the reads with MiXCR, one entry per CDR3 protein. Of about 210,000 distinct CDR3 sequences in the sample, around 63% were seen once. Sequenced: sorted CD4+, CD8+, or CD8+CD57+ T cells (not recorded which) from PBMCs. The receptor source for this set is a human donor in good health.

There are many counts of this clonotype. The V and J genes are TRBV7-9 and TRBJ2-5; D not resolved. The V end lost 5 bases, the J end lost 5 bases, and 15 bases lay between the germline ends. This CDR3 spans 14 amino acids. Per germline, CDR1 SEHNR and CDR2 FQNEAQ (reference sequence). CDR3 in DNA: TGTGCCAGCAGCGTATCCGAAGTTTGGGAGACCCAGTACTTC. Its protein is CASSVSEVWETQYF. The variable domain in full, completed from reference TRBV7-9 and TRBJ2-5, reads DTGVSQNPRHKITKRGQNVTFRCDPISEHNRLYWYRQTLGQGPEFLTYFQNEAQLEKSRLLSDRFSAERPKGSFSTLEIQRTEQGDSAMYLCASSVSEVWETQYFGPGTRLLVL.

J is TRBJ2-7 and V is TRBV25-1, with TRBD1 identical over 7 bases. The germline CDR1 and CDR2 sequences are MGHDK and SYGVNS. J gave up 3 bases and V 6 bases, and 8 bases lay outside the gene matches. The CDR3 contains 14 residues. The CDR3 sequence: CASSFHGQDYEQYF. As DNA, the CDR3 is TGTGCCAGCAGCTTCCACGGACAGGACTACGAGCAGTACTTC.

This rearrangement joins TRBV5-1 to TRBJ2-7, with 12 bases fitting TRBD2. V shed 4 bases and J 2 bases; nucleotides not matched to a gene: 4. CDR3 size: 15 residues. Germline lookup yields CDR1 SGHRS and CDR2 YFSETQ. The CDR3 protein is CASSERTSGAYEQYF. CDR3 nucleotide sequence: TGCGCCAGCAGCGAAAGGACTAGCGGGGCCTACGAGCAGTACTTC.

This chain joins TRBV7-9 and TRBJ2-7; the match to TRBD2 covers 9 bases. This CDR3 is built from 16 residues. Germline V CDR1 and CDR2: SEHNR, FQNEAQ (reference sequence). After removal of 4 bases from V and 4 bases from J, the junction contained 11 bases not matched to a gene. The CDR3 DNA follows: TGTGCCAGCAGCTCCCCCACGACTAGCGGCGGTTACGAGCAGTACTTC. Amino acids: CASSSPTTSGGYEQYF. The whole variable domain, remainder taken from reference TRBV7-9 and TRBJ2-7, is DTGVSQNPRHKITKRGQNVTFRCDPISEHNRLYWYRQTLGQGPEFLTYFQNEAQLEKSRLLSDRFSAERPKGSFSTLEIQRTEQGDSAMYLCASSSPTTSGGYEQYFGPGTRLTVT.

The chain uses TRBV20-1 and TRBJ2-2, with TRBD2 identical over 11 bases. V shed 6 bases, J shed 3 bases, and the junction held 3 bases outside the gene matches. Germline CDR1 DFQATT, CDR2 SNEGSKA (reference sequence). The CDR3 totals 14 residues. The CDR3 is CSAKGLADTGELFF. The DNA of the CDR3 is TGCAGTGCCAAGGGACTAGCGGACACCGGGGAGCTGTTTTTT.

The rearrangement uses TRBV25-1 and TRBJ2-3; TRBD1 aligns across 8 bases. The CDR3 is 15 amino acids. Germline trimming cut 4 bases from V and 3 bases from J; bases unmatched to any gene: 6. The germline V gene has CDR1 MGHDK and CDR2 SYGVNS. CDR3 sequence reads: CASSVDRDWTDTQYF. Here the CDR3 DNA reads TGTGCCAGCAGTGTGGACAGGGACTGGACAGATACGCAGTATTTT.

The sample holds many counts of this clonotype. This rearrangement joins TRBV19 to TRBJ1-4; D gene uncertain. The CDR3 totals 14 residues. Per germline, CDR1 LNHDA and CDR2 SQIVND (reference sequence). V was cut by 7 bases and J by 8 bases, with 17 bases left in between. Here the CDR3 DNA reads TGTGCCAGTACCCTAATCTTTCCGGACGAAAAACTGTTTTTT. It yields the protein CASTLIFPDEKLFF.

The rearrangement links TRBV29-1 to TRBJ2-7; D call uncertain. The V gene's germline CDR1 is SQVTM and CDR2 ANQGSEA. With 7 bases removed from V and 5 bases from J, the gap between germline ends came to 9 bases. The CDR3 is made up of 10 amino acids. DNA for the CDR3: TGCAGCGCCGGCAGTGACGAGCAGTACTTC. Its protein is CSAGSDEQYF.

The chain uses TRBV4-3 and TRBJ2-7, with 12 bases matching TRBD2. This CDR3 is 16 amino acids long. V was pared by 1 base and J by 3 bases, with 4 bases of the junction left unmatched. CDR1 and CDR2 from the germline V gene are LGHNA and YSLEER. DNA of the CDR3: TGCGCCAGCAGCCAAGTCGGGACTAGCGGGCTCTACGAGCAGTACTTC. Amino acids: CASSQVGTSGLYEQYF.

The chain employs TRBV7-8 and TRBJ2-7; D gene uncertain. CDR1 and CDR2 from the germline V gene are SGHVS and FQNEAQ. The germline V and J ends were trimmed by 6 bases and 2 bases, with 8 bases remaining between them. The CDR3 covers 12 residues. The DNA for the CDR3 is TGTGCCAGCAGGCGTACCCCCTACGAGCAGTACTTC. Translation: CASRRTPYEQYF.

The rearrangement links TRBV7-2 to TRBJ2-7; a weak D match, TRBD2 (6 bases). The CDR3 length is 15 residues. Looked up from germline, CDR1 is SGHTA and CDR2 is FQGNSA. Trimming removed 1 base from V and 2 bases from J, with 12 bases in between. Here the CDR3 DNA reads TGTGCCAGCAGCTTAGGGACGGAGGGGCCCTACGAGCAGTACTTC. This translates into CASSLGTEGPYEQYF.

The V call is TRBV25-1, the J call TRBJ1-4; D is uncertain. The CDR3 has 13 residues. V was clipped by 1 base and J by 10 bases, with 10 bases between them. Germline values: CDR1 MGHDK, CDR2 SYGVNS. CDR3 coding DNA: TGTGCCAGCAGTGAATCAACCGGTGTAAAACTGTTTTTT. This encodes CASSESTGVKLFF.

This clonotype appeared many times. J is TRBJ2-7 and V is TRBV9; TRBD2 might be the D (5 bases). Germline CDR1 is SGDLS and CDR2 is YYNGEE. V gave up 3 bases and J gave up 6 bases, with 13 bases separating them. The CDR3 runs to 13 residues. The CDR3 DNA reads TGTGCCAGCAGCGGCGGTGGCGGAGGCGAGCAGTACTTC. Its protein is CASSGGGGGEQYF.

The rearrangement uses TRBV7-3 and TRBJ2-7; maybe TRBD1 (5 bases). The CDR3 totals 15 residues. Trimming left V 10 bases short and J 5 bases short, with 24 bases between. Germline V gene sequence: CDR1 SGHTA, CDR2 FQGTGA. CDR3 sequence: CANQTTDSLSDEQYF. CDR3 nucleotides: TGTGCCAACCAAACAACAGACAGCCTTTCAGACGAGCAGTACTTC.

This chain uses TRBV10-3 with TRBJ2-7; tentatively, D is TRBD2 (7 bases). Germline CDR1 reads ENHRY; CDR2 reads SYGVKD. Deletions cut 3 bases from V and 3 bases from J, with 12 bases between. This CDR3 has 14 residues. CDR3 nucleotides: TGTGCCATCAGTGACCGTAGGGGGGGCTACGAGCAGTACTTC. Protein product: CAISDRRGGYEQYF.

The chain employs TRBV7-2 and TRBJ1-2; unclear D gene. Germline CDR1 reads SGHTA; CDR2 reads FQGNSA. V lost 7 bases and J 6 bases, leaving 27 bases between the germline ends. This CDR3 is built from 17 residues. Here the CDR3 reads CASMVPPPTPPLDGYTF. The CDR3 DNA sequence: TGTGCCAGCATGGTGCCACCTCCCACCCCTCCACTTGATGGCTACACCTTC.